The rows below give T cell receptor beta chains drawn from one sample of a study of blood T cells in healthy people across ages. TCRdb fed the 5' RACE reads into MiXCR, producing one record per CDR3 protein. This table has roughly 550,000 distinct CDR3 sequences, around 24% appearing once. This sample also appeared in a second study, on T cells of mothers and their children.

Specimen: blood. The receptors originated from a boy aged 5-17 years in good health. The CDR3 runs from the conserved cysteine through the conserved F or W. The order of the fields is D gene, V gene, clone size, J gene, CDR3 protein, CDR3 DNA. A D gene is named only where the DNA matches it firmly. Size tells how often a clone was seen (once, few, many) or the class of an expanded clone, and some rows leave it out.

TRBD2	TRBV29-1	few	TRBJ2-7	CSVTSGHYEQYF	TGCAGCGTGACTAGCGGTCACTACGAGCAGTACTTC
TRBD2	TRBV4-3	few	TRBJ2-1	CASGGTSGEHYNEQFF	TGCGCCAGCGGCGGGACTAGCGGGGAGCACTACAATGAGCAGTTCTTC
-	TRBV28	-	TRBJ2-1	CASSRAPLEPEQFF	TGTGCCAGCAGTCGAGCTCCTCTGGAACCTGAGCAGTTCTTC
TRBD1	TRBV12-3/TRBV12-4	many	TRBJ1-2	CASSPGGAYGYTF	TGTGCCAGCAGTCCAGGGGGCGCGTATGGCTACACCTTC
-	TRBV29-1	-	TRBJ2-2	CSVDRSGWGGTGELFF	TGCAGCGTTGATAGAAGCGGTTGGGGAGGCACCGGGGAGCTGTTTTTT
-	TRBV18	few	TRBJ1-1	CASSSATGVNTEAFF	TGTGCCAGCTCAAGTGCTACAGGAGTGAACACTGAAGCTTTCTTT
TRBD1	TRBV3-1	few	TRBJ1-5	CASSQGPQGNQPQHF	TGTGCCAGCAGCCAAGGACCACAGGGGAACCAGCCCCAGCATTTT
TRBD1	TRBV29-1	few	TRBJ1-2	CSVDWDRGNYGYTF	TGCAGCGTTGATTGGGACAGGGGCAACTATGGCTACACCTTC
TRBD2	TRBV7-2	-	TRBJ2-3	CASSFVGRGKTQYF	TGTGCCAGCAGCTTCGTTGGGCGGGGGAAGACGCAGTATTTT
TRBD1	TRBV5-5	few	TRBJ1-2	CASSLGGTGRTGYTF	TGTGCCAGCAGCTTGGGGGGGACAGGGAGGACTGGCTACACCTTC
-	TRBV12-5	-	TRBJ1-5	CASAMGASQPPHF	TGTGCTAGTGCCATGGGGGCATCTCAGCCCCCGCATTTT
TRBD2	TRBV20-1	few	TRBJ2-5	CSAQLPGSNGGAQYF	TGCAGTGCGCAGCTCCCCGGGTCCAACGGGGGGGCCCAGTACTTC
TRBD2	TRBV20-1	-	TRBJ2-1	CSAPGLAGYNEQFF	TGCAGTGCTCCGGGACTAGCGGGGTACAATGAGCAGTTCTTC
-	TRBV27	-	TRBJ1-1	CASSSRQKNTEAFF	TGTGCCAGCAGCTCTAGACAGAAGAACACTGAAGCCTTCTTT
-	TRBV7-8	-	TRBJ1-1	CASSPRMGEAFF	TGTGCCAGCAGCCCCAGGATGGGTGAAGCTTTCTTT
-	TRBV28	few	TRBJ1-3	CASSFGPTSGNTIYF	TGTGCCAGCAGTTTTGGCCCTACCTCTGGAAACACCATATATTTT